A selection of T cell receptor beta chains follows, all from one sample in a study of T cell repertoires in cytomegalovirus infection. Via MiXCR, TCRdb re-called the reads, giving one row per CDR3 protein. The sample lists some 240,000 distinct CDR3 sequences, over 15% occurring once. The specimen sequenced was CD8+ T cells from PBMCs. The origin of the receptors is a human donor in good health (CMV status not recorded). Some clones in this sample may be carry-over from other donors' samples. Each CDR3 is given with its conserved first and last residue. D genes are given only for firm matches. Clone size is stated in some rows and not others, as once, few, many or a class when expanded.

clone size	D gene	J gene	V gene	CDR3 protein	CDR3 DNA
many	NA	TRBJ2-6	TRBV7-9	CASSLWDSGANVLTF	TGTGCCAGCAGCTTATGGGACTCTGGGGCCAACGTCCTGACTTTC
NA	TRBD2	TRBJ2-7	TRBV12-3/TRBV12-4	CASRTSGFYEQYF	TGTGCCAGCCGGACTAGCGGTTTCTACGAGCAGTACTTC
many	TRBD1	TRBJ2-7	TRBV6-2/TRBV6-3	CASSARTGRSREQYF	TGTGCCAGCAGCGCTCGGACAGGGCGATCGAGGGAGCAGTACTTC
few	NA	TRBJ2-7	TRBV7-9	CASSWGGQGISYEQYF	TGTGCCAGCAGCTGGGGGGGCCAGGGGATTTCCTACGAGCAGTACTTC
NA	TRBD1	TRBJ1-2	TRBV12-3/TRBV12-4	CASRPPGGLGYGYTF	TGTGCCAGCAGACCGCCAGGGGGTTTGGGCTATGGCTACACCTTC
few	TRBD1	TRBJ2-3	TRBV6-5	CASSYGQGLGDTQYF	TGTGCCAGCAGTTACGGACAGGGTCTAGGAGATACGCAGTATTTT
few	NA	TRBJ1-2	TRBV29-1	CSAELANYGYTF	TGCAGCGCTGAGTTGGCTAACTATGGCTACACCTTC
NA	TRBD1	TRBJ2-1	TRBV2	CASSEGQGTGLWNEQFF	TGTGCCAGCAGTGAAGGACAGGGAACGGGGCTGTGGAATGAGCAGTTCTTC
NA	NA	TRBJ1-1	TRBV6-2/TRBV6-3	CASSYETAEAFF	TGTGCCAGCAGTTACGAGACAGCCGAAGCTTTCTTT
many	NA	TRBJ2-1	TRBV7-8	CASSERRRDNEQFF	TGTGCCAGCAGCGAGAGGCGAAGGGACAATGAGCAGTTCTTC
few	NA	TRBJ2-3	TRBV19	CASSKWYPSTDTQYF	TGTGCCAGTAGTAAGTGGTATCCTAGCACAGATACGCAGTATTTT
many	NA	TRBJ1-2	TRBV7-8	CASSLEVGVRFYGYTF	TGTGCCAGCAGCTTAGAGGTTGGGGTGCGCTTCTATGGCTACACCTTC
few	TRBD1	TRBJ2-7	TRBV9	CASSTQTGAYEQYF	TGTGCCAGCAGCACACAGACAGGGGCCTACGAGCAGTACTTC
NA	NA	TRBJ1-1	TRBV10-3	CATQNGGGGTEAFF	TGTGCCACCCAAAATGGTGGCGGGGGCACTGAAGCTTTCTTT
NA	NA	TRBJ1-1	TRBV6-2/TRBV6-3	CASRPLRAPLNTEAFF	TGTGCCAGCCGGCCCCTCCGGGCCCCTCTGAACACTGAAGCTTTCTTT
few	TRBD2	TRBJ2-7	TRBV9	CASSPQASGALYEQYF	TGTGCCAGCAGCCCCCAGGCTAGCGGGGCGCTCTACGAGCAGTACTTC
few	TRBD1	TRBJ2-7	TRBV20-1	CSAKTGQGPYEQYF	TGCAGTGCTAAGACAGGACAGGGTCCCTACGAGCAGTACTTC
many	NA	TRBJ1-2	TRBV6-6	CASSAIGGAVGGYTF	TGTGCCAGCAGTGCAATCGGCGGGGCCGTGGGCGGCTACACCTTC
many	TRBD1	TRBJ1-5	TRBV28	CASSSGRGEAYSNQPQHF	TGTGCCAGCAGTTCCGGCAGGGGGGAGGCTTATAGCAATCAGCCCCAGCATTTT
many	NA	TRBJ2-5	TRBV7-6	CASSPGPRGIVETQYF	TGTGCCAGCAGCCCGGGGCCCAGGGGAATTGTGGAGACCCAGTACTTC
NA	NA	TRBJ2-7	TRBV6-2/TRBV6-3	CASSDKPGLNYEQYF	TGTGCCAGCAGTGACAAGCCGGGACTGAACTACGAGCAGTACTTC
many	NA	TRBJ1-4	TRBV14	CASSQERPGTSIRFEKLFF	TGTGCCAGCAGCCAAGAACGGCCCGGGACGTCCATACGTTTTGAAAAACTGTTTTTT
few	TRBD1	TRBJ2-1	TRBV2	CASSDETGPYNEQFF	TGTGCCAGCAGTGATGAGACAGGGCCTTACAATGAGCAGTTCTTC
NA	TRBD2	TRBJ2-1	TRBV4-1	CASSALAGEVNEQFF	TGCGCCAGCAGCGCCCTAGCGGGGGAGGTGAATGAGCAGTTCTTC
NA	TRBD1	TRBJ2-7	TRBV20-1	CSARDPGQTISYEQYF	TGCAGTGCTAGAGATCCGGGACAGACTATCTCCTACGAGCAGTACTTC
NA	TRBD2	TRBJ2-1	TRBV4-1	CASSQETGGPHEQFF	TGCGCCAGCAGCCAAGAAACGGGGGGGCCCCATGAGCAGTTCTTC
many	NA	TRBJ1-3	TRBV10-3	CAHGAISGNTIYF	TGTGCCCACGGAGCGATATCTGGAAACACCATATATTTT
few	NA	TRBJ1-4	TRBV7-9	CASSPPESANEKLFF	TGTGCCAGCAGCCCCCCGGAATCGGCTAATGAAAAACTGTTTTTT
few	TRBD1	TRBJ2-1	TRBV4-1	CASSQVGQEYNEQFF	TGCGCCAGCAGCCAAGTGGGACAGGAGTACAATGAGCAGTTCTTC
few	TRBD2	TRBJ2-1	TRBV28	CASSFALWGGEQFF	TGTGCCAGCAGTTTCGCCCTATGGGGGGGTGAGCAGTTCTTC
few	NA	TRBJ2-7	TRBV28	CASSYGGTSYEQYF	TGTGCCAGCAGTTATGGCGGGACTTCCTACGAGCAGTACTTC
NA	NA	TRBJ2-1	TRBV5-1	CASSPDSISHNEQFF	TGCGCCAGCAGCCCTGACAGCATCTCCCACAATGAGCAGTTCTTC
many	TRBD1	TRBJ2-1	TRBV12-3/TRBV12-4	CASTSGQGVNEQFF	TGTGCCAGCACCTCGGGGCAGGGGGTCAATGAGCAGTTCTTC
NA	NA	TRBJ2-3	TRBV5-6	CASSRDTVQGLSDTQYF	TGTGCCAGCAGCCGGGACACGGTCCAGGGTTTATCAGATACGCAGTATTTT
few	TRBD1	TRBJ2-3	TRBV9	CASSSPRDRRQYF	TGTGCCAGCAGCTCCCCCCGGGACAGGAGGCAGTATTTT
NA	TRBD1	TRBJ2-3	TRBV6-4	CASSEGQAASTDTQYF	TGTGCCAGCAGTGAGGGACAGGCCGCGTCAACAGATACGCAGTATTTT
NA	NA	TRBJ1-1	TRBV6-2/TRBV6-3	CASSRGDLPGTGGDSTEAFF	TGTGCCAGCAGCAGGGGCGACTTACCCGGGACCGGAGGAGATAGCACTGAAGCTTTCTTT
NA	NA	TRBJ2-1	TRBV6-2/TRBV6-3	CASSFDWDREQFF	TGTGCCAGCAGTTTCGACTGGGACCGCGAGCAGTTCTTC